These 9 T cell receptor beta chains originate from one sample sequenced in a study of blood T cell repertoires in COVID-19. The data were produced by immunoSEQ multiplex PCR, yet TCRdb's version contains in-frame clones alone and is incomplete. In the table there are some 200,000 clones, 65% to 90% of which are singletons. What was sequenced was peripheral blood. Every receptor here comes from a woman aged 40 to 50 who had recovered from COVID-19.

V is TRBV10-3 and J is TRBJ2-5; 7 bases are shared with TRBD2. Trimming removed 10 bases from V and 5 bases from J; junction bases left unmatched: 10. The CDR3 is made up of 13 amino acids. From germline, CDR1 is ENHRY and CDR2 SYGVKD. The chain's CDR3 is CATGLGEGETQYF. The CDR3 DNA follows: TGTGCCACCGGCTTGGGGGAGGGGGAGACCCAGTACTTC.

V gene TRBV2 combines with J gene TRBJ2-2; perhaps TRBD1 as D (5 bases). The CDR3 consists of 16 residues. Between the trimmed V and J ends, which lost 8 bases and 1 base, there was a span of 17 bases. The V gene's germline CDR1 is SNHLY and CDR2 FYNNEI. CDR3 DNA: TGTGCCAGCGACCCTAGGACCGGACAGAACACCGGGGAGCTGTTTTTT. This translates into CASDPRTGQNTGELFF.

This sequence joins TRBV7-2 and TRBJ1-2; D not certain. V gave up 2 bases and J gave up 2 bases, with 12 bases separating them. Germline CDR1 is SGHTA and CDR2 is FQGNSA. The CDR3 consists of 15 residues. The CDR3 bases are TGTGCCAGCAGCTTATGGGTGGGCCGGAACTATGGCTACACCTTC. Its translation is CASSLWVGRNYGYTF.

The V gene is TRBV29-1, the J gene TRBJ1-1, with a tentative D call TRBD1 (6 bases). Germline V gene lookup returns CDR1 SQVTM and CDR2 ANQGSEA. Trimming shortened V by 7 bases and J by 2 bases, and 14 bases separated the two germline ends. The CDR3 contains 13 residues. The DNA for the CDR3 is TGCAGCGCAGGACAGAACACTAACACTGAAGCTTTCTTT. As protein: CSAGQNTNTEAFF.

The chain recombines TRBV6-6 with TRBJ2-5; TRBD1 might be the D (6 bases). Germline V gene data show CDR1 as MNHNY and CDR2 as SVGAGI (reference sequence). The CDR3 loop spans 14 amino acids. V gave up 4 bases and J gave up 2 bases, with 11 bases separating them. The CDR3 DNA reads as TGTGCCAGCAGTTCCTCCCAGGGGCAAGAGACCCAGTACTTC. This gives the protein CASSSSQGQETQYF.

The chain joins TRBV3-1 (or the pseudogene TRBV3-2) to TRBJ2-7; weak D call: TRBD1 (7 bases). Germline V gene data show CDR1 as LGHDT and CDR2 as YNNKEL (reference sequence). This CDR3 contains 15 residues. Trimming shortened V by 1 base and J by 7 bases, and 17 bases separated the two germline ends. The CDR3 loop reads CASSQGAGQRGEQYF. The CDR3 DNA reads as TGTGCCAGCAGCCAAGGTGCGGGACAGCGCGGAGAGCAGTACTTC.

The CDR3 loop reads CAWTPGGSGANVLTF. CDR3 in DNA: TGTGCCTGGACCCCCGGGGGCTCTGGGGCCAACGTCCTGACTTTC. The rearrangement uses TRBV30 and TRBJ2-6; D perhaps matches TRBD2 (6 bases). Trimming removed 4 bases at V and 0 bases at J, with 10 bases between. CDR1 is GTSNPN, CDR2 SVGIG, per germline (reference sequence). The CDR3 consists of 15 residues.

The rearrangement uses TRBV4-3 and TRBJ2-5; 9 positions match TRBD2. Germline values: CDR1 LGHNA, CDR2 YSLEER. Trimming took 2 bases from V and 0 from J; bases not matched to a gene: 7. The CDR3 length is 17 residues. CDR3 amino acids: CASSQTAGTSNQETQYF. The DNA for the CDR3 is TGCGCCAGCAGCCAAACAGCCGGGACTAGCAACCAAGAGACCCAGTACTTC.

The chain's CDR3 is CASSLDQGDVYEQYF. The CDR3 nucleotides read TGTGCCAGCAGCTTAGATCAAGGGGATGTTTACGAGCAGTACTTC. This chain uses TRBV11-2 with TRBJ2-7, with D maybe TRBD1 (5 bases). The CDR3 has 15 residues. Looked up from germline, CDR1 is SGHAT and CDR2 is FQNNGV. Deletions cut 0 bases from V and 4 bases from J, with 13 bases between. The full variable domain, rest sourced from reference TRBV11-2 and TRBJ2-7, is EAGVAQSPRYKIIEKRQSVAFWCNPISGHATLYWYQQILGQGPKLLIQFQNNGVVDDSQLPKDRFSAERLKGVDSTLKIQPAKLEDSAVYLCASSLDQGDVYEQYFGPGTRLTVT.